This section outlines one T cell receptor (beta chain) sequence together with its context. The germline V gene has CDR1 KGHSH and CDR2 LQKENI. The J segment lost 6 bases and the V segment lost 3 bases, leaving 9 bases of the junction unmatched. The CDR3 contains 16 residues. The data are from a study of cytomegalovirus exposure and HLA in healthy donors. The PCR employed 60 Vbeta primers together with 13 Jbeta primers. The assay was immunoSEQ multiplex PCR, and TCRdb's table has in-frame clones only and misses some. This sample has around 150,000 clones, with around nine tenths found just once. The origin of this receptor is a woman in her twenties or thirties in good health and CMV-seronegative. Sequencing was done on a sample of PBMCs. The chain combines TRBV18 with TRBJ1-4; 8 bases fit TRBD1. The CDR3 here is CASSPIILTGDEKLFF. CDR3 in DNA: TGTGCCAGCTCACCGATTATACTGACAGGGGATGAAAAACTGTTTTTT.